This T cell receptor beta chain was sequenced during a study of blood T cell repertoires in COVID-19 (dated by TCRdb to between 2020 and 2021). For the wider study: The collaborator samples originated in the United States, Italy and Spain and spanned the acute and convalescent phases of COVID-19. The prospective study material was composed of cDNA or gDNA derived from T cells, B-cell-depleted T cells, or PBMCs. Subjects who had been exposed to COVID-19, were actively infected with it, or had recovered from it provided the deeply sampled blood TCRbeta repertoires that made up the dataset. The repertoires were released in a freely available public database meant as a resource for research on the immune response to SARS-CoV-2. The samples were drawn from the first 160 participants of the ongoing ImmuneRACE study and from 1,200 or so subjects provided by 6 global collaborators. Nearly every sample came with metadata listing a de-identified subject ID, COVID-19 status, age in years and sex. Where available, HLA class I and class II types were obtained from metadata supplied by the sample provider rather than from assay-based typing. What the research found in general, with its limitations: How much clinical and demographic metadata was included differed by source and by participant, and the metadata was provided uncurated.

TCRbeta CDR3 regions were amplified from genomic DNA using the immunoSEQ Assay, a bias-controlled multiplex PCR. Per the original workflow: Nucleated cell counts per sample were estimated from amplification of reference gene primers within the assay. To quantify the absolute abundance of each unique TCRbeta CDR3 rearrangement, sequence reads were collapsed and filtered. For each sample, productive Simpson clonality was calculated by taking the square root of Simpson's diversity index across productive rearrangements. TCRdb obtained this table from immuneACCESS and retained in-frame rearrangements with V and J assigned. These tables miss some clones; where compared with another copy, unresolved V genes account for less than half of the shortfall, and the remainder is unexplained. From that table come the V and J calls and clone size; the DNA was used to work out D and trimming. The table for this sample lists roughly 150,000 clones; approximately 80% of them were counted only once. The ten largest clonotypes hold 8.1% of the sample.

Whole blood was collected in K2EDTA tubes by collaborating institutions according to the institutions' own protocols. Collaborator samples were shipped for TCRbeta analysis as frozen whole blood, isolated PBMCs, or DNA extracted from either sample type. Turning to this clone: It lacks a known antigen. No per-base quality is available; no much larger clone lies one base away.

The TCR comes from a man between 60 and 75 years old with acute or convalescent COVID-19. The sample taken for sequencing was peripheral blood.

The DNA sequence reads TGTGCCAGCAGTCAAGGTGCCGGGACAGGCTCCCCCGAGCAGTACTTC. It translates to CASSQGAGTGSPEQYF. The chain is encoded by TRBV27 joined to TRBJ2-7, with TRBD1 matching 8 junction bases. According to the germline V gene (reference sequence), CDR1 reads MNHEY and CDR2 reads SMNVEV. V is cut back by 5 bases and J by 6 bases, with 15 bases in the junction unmatched. The CDR3 runs 16 amino acids, cysteine and phenylalanine included. Here the CDR3 DNA is all that survives: 48 bases in frame from base 1.